Following are 12 T cell receptor beta chains from one sample sequenced in a study of T cells in women clearing cervical HPV infection. The method was immunoSEQ multiplex PCR; TCRdb's version includes in-frame clones alone and lacks a portion of them. Recorded here are some 41,000 clones; the top ten clones represent around 5.8%. Input material: blood buffy coat. The receptors derive from a woman aged 18-70 years with a cervical HPV16 infection that either progressed to CIN3+ or cleared (not recorded which).

Concerning this clone itself: The read terminates 3 residues ahead of where the CDR3 ends, so the germline J gene completes it. The chain has TRBV7-9 and TRBJ2-4; tentative D call: TRBD1 (7 bases). Germline V lookup: CDR1 SEHNR, CDR2 FQNEAQ (reference sequence). The CDR3 consists of 12 residues. The sequenced CDR3 bases are TGTGCCAGCAGCTTAGACAGGGGAGGT. It translates to CASSLDRGG. The entire CDR3 protein is CASSLDRGGQYF. Together with reference TRBV7-9 and TRBJ2-4, the CDR3 gives the full variable domain: DTGVSQNPRHKITKRGQNVTFRCDPISEHNRLYWYRQTLGQGPEFLTYFQNEAQLEKSRLLSDRFSAERPKGSFSTLEIQRTEQGDSAMYLCASSLDRGGQYFGAGTRLSVL.

Comments on this clone: The CDR3 extends 3 residues past the end of the read, so its final part is completed from the germline J gene. The J gene is TRBJ2-1, the V gene TRBV30; 9 positions agree with TRBD2. CDR3 size: 15 residues. J was trimmed by 4 bases and V by 1 base; bases with no gene match: 5. Germline V lookup: CDR1 GTSNPN, CDR2 SVGIG (reference sequence). CDR3 protein: CAWSDSGSGYNEQFF. The CDR3 DNA, read in part, is TGTGCCTGGAGTGATAGCGGGAGCGGGTACAATGAG.

Concerning this clone: The read terminates 3 residues ahead of where the CDR3 ends, so the germline J gene completes it. This chain connects TRBV20-1 to TRBJ2-1, with a possible D match to TRBD2 (6 bases). Trimming stripped 1 base from V and 6 bases from J, with 19 bases between. The length of the CDR3 is 16 residues. Germline CDR1 is DFQATT and CDR2 is SNEGSKA (reference sequence). Partial CDR3 DNA: TGCAGTGCTAGAGTGGGGAATTCGCGGGATAGCAATGAG. Its translation is CSARVGNSRDSNE. The full CDR3 protein reads CSARVGNSRDSNEQFF.

Of note for this clone: The CDR3 extends 3 residues past the end of the read, so its final part is completed from the germline J gene. The chain combines TRBV15 with TRBJ1-2; TRBD1 matches at 11 bases. The CDR3 runs to 14 residues. Germline loops: CDR1 LNHNV, CDR2 YYDKDF (reference sequence). V lost 5 bases, J lost 2 bases, and 1 base stayed unmatched. Partial CDR3 DNA: TGTGCCACCAGCGGGGACAGGGGGAACTATGGC. Its translation is CATSGDRGNYG. Given in full, the CDR3 is CATSGDRGNYGYTF.

Comments on this clone: The sequenced fragment ends 3 residues before the CDR3 boundary, so the rest is inferred from the germline J gene. The genes are TRBV11-1 and TRBJ2-3; TRBD2 aligns across 9 bases. The V gene's germline CDR1 is SGHAT and CDR2 FQDESV (reference sequence). This CDR3 contains 13 residues. Here the CDR3 reads CASSPGTSQPQYF. The part of the CDR3 DNA that was read is TGTGCCAGCAGCCCGGGGACTAGCCAGCCG.

With regard to this clone: The observed sequence ends 3 residues before the CDR3 terminus, with the missing tail filled in from the germline J gene. The rearrangement uses TRBV7-2 and TRBJ2-3, with 9 nucleotides matching TRBD1. J lost 4 bases, V lost 5 bases, and 7 bases had no gene match. Germline CDR1 reads SGHTA; CDR2 reads FQGNSA. CDR3 length: 15 residues. CDR3 DNA (partial): TGTGCCAGCAGCCGAACGGGACAGGGATCAGATACG. This sequence encodes CASSRTGQGSDT. The full-length CDR3 reads as CASSRTGQGSDTQYF.

With respect to this clone: The sequenced fragment ends 3 residues before the CDR3 boundary, so the rest is inferred from the germline J gene. The chain joins TRBV6-1 to TRBJ1-1, with 9 positions matching TRBD1. CDR3 length: 19 amino acids. Per germline, CDR1 MNHNS and CDR2 SASEGT. V lost 1 base, J lost 0 bases, and 12 bases stayed unmatched. CDR3 region: CASSEGKGTGHRMNTEAFF. The covered CDR3 bases are TGTGCCAGCAGTGAAGGTAAGGGGACAGGGCACAGAATGAACACTGAA.

As for this clone: Coverage ceases 3 residues before the CDR3 finishes, and the germline J gene fills in the end. The chain is built from TRBV28 and TRBJ2-2; D perhaps matches TRBD2 (6 bases). The CDR3 sequence is 16 residues long. Germline V lookup: CDR1 MDHEN, CDR2 SYDVKM. V lost 5 bases, J lost 2 bases, and 15 bases lay in between. CDR3 in amino acids: CASSRPGLDNTGELFF. CDR3 bases read: TGTGCCAGCAGTCGTCCGGGACTGGATAACACCGGGGAG.

About this clone itself: From the germline J gene comes the end of the CDR3, since the read stops 3 residues before it. The J gene is TRBJ1-2, the V gene TRBV7-2; possibly TRBD1 for D (5 bases). Germline lookup yields CDR1 SGHTA and CDR2 FQGNSA. There are 17 residues in the CDR3. CDR3 loop: CASSLAKTSGATDTYTF. The CDR3 bases that were read are TGTGCCAGCAGCTTAGCGAAGACTAGCGGGGCGACAGATACC.

Note on this clone: The read ends 3 residues before the CDR3 terminus; that terminus is restored from the germline J gene. The chain is built from TRBV6-4 and TRBJ2-3; 7 bases map to TRBD1. CDR3 length: 15 amino acids. Trimming at V came to 6 bases and at J to 4 bases, leaving 10 bases not matched to a gene. Germline V CDR1 and CDR2: MRHNA, SNTAGT. CDR3 sequence: CASSQQGLNADTQYF. CDR3 DNA, as far as it was read: TGTGCCAGCAGCCAACAGGGGTTGAATGCAGATACG.

To note about this clone: A junction boundary mismatches the germline segment, possibly from a read error. Sequencing ends 3 residues short of the CDR3 end; the germline J gene provides the rest. Within the sample, other DNA sequences also encode this same CDR3. The V gene is TRBV2, the J gene TRBJ1-3, with 9 bases lining up with TRBD1. The CDR3 covers 17 residues. CDR1 is SNHLY, CDR2 FYNNEI, per germline. CDR3 in amino acids: CASSSIGTGSFGNTIYF. CDR3 bases read: TGTGCCAGCTCCTCCATCGGGACAGGGAGTTTCGGAAACACA.

Details on this clone: From the germline J gene comes the end of the CDR3, since the read stops 3 residues before it. V is TRBV6-1 and J is TRBJ1-5, with 9 bases aligning to TRBD1. J gave up 6 bases and V 4 bases, and 7 bases lay outside the gene matches. Germline loops: CDR1 MNHNS, CDR2 SASEGT. The CDR3 consists of 15 residues. CDR3 sequence reads: CASSGGDRVGQPQHF. The DNA read from the CDR3 is TGTGCCAGCAGTGGCGGGGACAGGGTTGGTCAGCCC.